These T cell receptor beta chains were read from a single sample in a study of T cell repertoires in cytomegalovirus infection. Each CDR3 protein gets one entry after TCRdb re-called the reads with MiXCR. The table has a few hundred thousand distinct CDR3 sequences, roughly 42% seen once. The antigens of these receptors remain unknown. Sequencing was performed on cultured PBMCs, taken from culture after CMV antigen stimulation. Receptor source: a human donor in good health (CMV status not recorded). Some clones in this sample may be carry-over from other donors' samples. Each CDR3 is given with its conserved first and last residue. A D gene is named only where the DNA matches it firmly. Clone size, where shown, is once, few, many, or a class for clones that have expanded.

V	D	J	size	CDR3	DNA
TRBV7-8	NA	TRBJ2-1	few	CASSLALSSGGEQFF	TGTGCCAGCAGCTTAGCGCTGAGCTCCGGGGGTGAGCAGTTCTTC
TRBV7-2	TRBD1	TRBJ2-7	NA	CASSLAEIGTAAYEQYF	TGTGCCAGCAGCTTAGCAGAGATCGGGACAGCCGCCTACGAGCAGTACTTC
TRBV2	NA	TRBJ1-3	NA	CASGNGWDSTGNTIYF	TGTGCCAGCGGCAACGGGTGGGACTCCACTGGAAACACCATATATTTT
TRBV6-6	NA	TRBJ1-2	NA	CASTNPGYGYTF	TGTGCCAGCACCAACCCGGGCTATGGCTACACCTTC
TRBV6-8	NA	TRBJ2-3	once	CASSYDTDTQYF	TGTGCCAGCAGTTACGACACAGATACGCAGTATTTT
TRBV7-2	TRBD1	TRBJ1-2	many	CASSLLGQGAGGYTF	TGTGCCAGCAGCTTATTGGGACAGGGGGCCGGTGGCTACACCTTC
TRBV7-4	NA	TRBJ2-3	NA	CASSLGKLAKLPTDTQYF	TGTGCCAGCAGCTTAGGAAAACTAGCTAAGCTCCCGACAGATACGCAGTATTTT
TRBV14	NA	TRBJ1-4	NA	CASSQVLGTNEKLFF	TGTGCCAGCAGCCAAGTTCTCGGAACTAATGAAAAACTGTTTTTT
TRBV7-2	NA	TRBJ2-2	many	CASSPSTGELFF	TGTGCCAGCAGCCCCTCGACCGGGGAGCTGTTTTTT
TRBV20-1	NA	TRBJ2-7	few	CSPHVDLEQYF	TGCAGCCCTCACGTCGATTTAGAGCAGTACTTC
TRBV18	NA	TRBJ2-3	NA	CASSPQGKTGRDTQYF	TGTGCCAGCTCACCACAGGGGAAGACTGGTCGGGATACGCAGTATTTT
TRBV11-2	NA	TRBJ2-7	NA	CASSLGYKQYF	TGTGCCAGCAGCTTAGGGTATAAGCAGTACTTC
TRBV7-2	NA	TRBJ1-2	many	CASSPRSDGYTF	TGTGCCAGCAGCCCCCGGTCGGATGGCTACACCTTC
TRBV25-1	TRBD2	TRBJ2-7	NA	CASRNLGAGGDEQYF	TGTGCCAGCAGAAACTTGGGTGCGGGAGGGGATGAGCAGTACTTC
TRBV3-1	NA	TRBJ1-4	few	CASSQRTNEKLFF	TGTGCCAGCAGCCAGAGAACTAATGAAAAACTGTTTTTT